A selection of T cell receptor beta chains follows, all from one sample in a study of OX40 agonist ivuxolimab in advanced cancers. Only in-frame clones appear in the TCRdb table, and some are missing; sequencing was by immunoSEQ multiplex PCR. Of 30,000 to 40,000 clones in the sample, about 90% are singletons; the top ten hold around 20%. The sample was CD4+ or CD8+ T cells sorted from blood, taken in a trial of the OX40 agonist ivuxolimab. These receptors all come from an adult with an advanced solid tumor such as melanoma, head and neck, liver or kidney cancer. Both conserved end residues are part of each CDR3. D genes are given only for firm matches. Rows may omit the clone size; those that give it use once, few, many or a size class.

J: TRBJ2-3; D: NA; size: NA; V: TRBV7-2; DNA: TGTGCCAGCAGCTTAGGACCGGGATACCCAGATACGCAGTATTTT; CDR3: CASSLGPGYPDTQYF
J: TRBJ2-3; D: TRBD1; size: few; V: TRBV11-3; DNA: TGTGCCAGCAGCCTAGCCTCCGGGACAGGGGGGTCCACAGATACGCAGTATTTT; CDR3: CASSLASGTGGSTDTQYF
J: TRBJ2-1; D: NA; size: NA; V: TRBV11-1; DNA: TGTGCCAGCACCTACGGCGGGATGGACAATGAGCAGTTCTTC; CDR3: CASTYGGMDNEQFF
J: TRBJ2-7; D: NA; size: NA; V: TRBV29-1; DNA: TGCAGCGTTGAATTTGGCTTATTCCCCTACGAGCAGTACTTC; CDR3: CSVEFGLFPYEQYF
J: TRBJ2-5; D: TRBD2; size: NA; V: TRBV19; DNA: TGTGCCAGTAGTACCCCAAGGGGAGGGACTCTAAGAGAGACCCAGTACTTC; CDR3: CASSTPRGGTLRETQYF
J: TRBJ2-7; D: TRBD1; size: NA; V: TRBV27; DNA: TGTGCCAGCAGTTCACAGACAGGGTGGAGTGGCGAGCAGTACTTC; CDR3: CASSSQTGWSGEQYF
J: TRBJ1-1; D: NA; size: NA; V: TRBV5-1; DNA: TGCGCCAGCAGCGTGAGGGGGGCTGGGACTGAAGCTTTCTTT; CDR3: CASSVRGAGTEAFF
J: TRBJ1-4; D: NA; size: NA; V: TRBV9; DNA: TGTGCCAGCAGCGTAGATGGGACACGAGGGGAAAAACTGTTTTTT; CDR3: CASSVDGTRGEKLFF
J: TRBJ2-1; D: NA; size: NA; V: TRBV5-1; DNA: TGCGCCAGCAGCTTGACAGGGCACACCAATGAGCAGTTCTTC; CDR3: CASSLTGHTNEQFF
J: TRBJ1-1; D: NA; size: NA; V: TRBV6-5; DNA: TGTGCCAGCAGTTACGAGGGGTCGAACACTGAAGCTTTCTTT; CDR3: CASSYEGSNTEAFF
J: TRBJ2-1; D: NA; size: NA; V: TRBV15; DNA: TGTGCCACCAGCAGGGGCGAAGGCGGTCTTGGCAATGAGCAGTTCTTC; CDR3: CATSRGEGGLGNEQFF